This TCR beta chain was captured in a study of cytomegalovirus exposure and HLA in healthy donors. The study's findings and limits: It was reported that the classifier diagnosed cytomegalovirus status with high specificity and sensitivity in both the original and validation cohorts. TCR beta V- and J-gene trimming, according to a later analysis, was linked to a missense DCLRE1C variant.

Concerning this clone: Its antigen is unknown.

The PCR made use of 60 Vbeta and 13 Jbeta primers. Profiling relied on immunoSEQ multiplex PCR, and the TCRdb table lists in-frame clones only, not all of them. The sample holds 65,000 to 75,000 clones; 55% to 80% are singletons and the top ten take about 2%. The ends lost 1 base at V and 10 bases at J; junction bases unmatched: 6. CDR1 LNHNV and CDR2 YYDKDF come from the germline V gene (reference sequence). There are 13 residues in the CDR3. Sequencing was done on a sample of PBMCs. This chain joins TRBV15 and TRBJ1-1; the match to TRBD1 covers 7 bases. The sequence derives from a woman younger than 45 in good health and CMV-seronegative. DNA of the CDR3: TGTGCCACCAGCAGAGGCTCAAACAGGGGAGCTTTCTTT. Its protein product is CATSRGSNRGAFF.